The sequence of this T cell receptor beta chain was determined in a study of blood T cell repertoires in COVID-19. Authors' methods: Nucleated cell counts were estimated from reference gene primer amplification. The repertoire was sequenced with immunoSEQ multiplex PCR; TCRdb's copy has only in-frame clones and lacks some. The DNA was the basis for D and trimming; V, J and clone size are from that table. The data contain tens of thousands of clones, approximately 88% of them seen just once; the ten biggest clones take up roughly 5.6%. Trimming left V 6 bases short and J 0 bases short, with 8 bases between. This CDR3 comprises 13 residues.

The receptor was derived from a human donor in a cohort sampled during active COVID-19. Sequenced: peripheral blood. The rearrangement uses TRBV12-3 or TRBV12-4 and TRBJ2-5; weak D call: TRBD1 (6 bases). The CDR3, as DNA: TGTGCCAGCAGGGACAGAAACCAAGAGACCCAGTACTTC. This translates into CASRDRNQETQYF.